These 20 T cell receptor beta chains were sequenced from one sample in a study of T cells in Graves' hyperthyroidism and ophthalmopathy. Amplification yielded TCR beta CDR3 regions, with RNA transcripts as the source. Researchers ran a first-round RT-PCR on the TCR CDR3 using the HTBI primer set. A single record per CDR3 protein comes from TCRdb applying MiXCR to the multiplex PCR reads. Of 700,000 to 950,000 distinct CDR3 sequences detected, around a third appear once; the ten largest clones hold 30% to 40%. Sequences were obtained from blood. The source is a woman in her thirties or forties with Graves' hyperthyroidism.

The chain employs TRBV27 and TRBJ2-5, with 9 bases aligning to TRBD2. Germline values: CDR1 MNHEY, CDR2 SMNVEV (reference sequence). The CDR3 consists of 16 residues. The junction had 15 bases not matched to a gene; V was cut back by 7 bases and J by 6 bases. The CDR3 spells CASTSNSGSRGQTQYF. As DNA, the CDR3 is TGTGCCAGCACTTCTAATAGCGGGAGTCGTGGTCAGACCCAGTACTTC.

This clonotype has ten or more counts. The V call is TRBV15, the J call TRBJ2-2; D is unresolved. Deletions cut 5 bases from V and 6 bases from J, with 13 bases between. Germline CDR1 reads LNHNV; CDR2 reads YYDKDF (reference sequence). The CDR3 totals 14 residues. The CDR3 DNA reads TGTGCCACCAGCCACCGGACCGAACCCGGGGAGCTGTTTTTT. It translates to CATSHRTEPGELFF.

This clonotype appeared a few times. CDR3 in amino acids: CASSSRLAGETYEQYF. CDR3 sequence (DNA): TGCGCCAGCAGCTCGCGATTAGCGGGAGAGACCTACGAGCAGTACTTC. The chain is built from TRBV5-1 and TRBJ2-7; 9 positions agree with TRBD2. V dropped 3 bases and J dropped 2; count of bases not matched to a gene: 9. The CDR3 totals 16 residues. From germline, CDR1 is SGHRS and CDR2 YFSETQ.

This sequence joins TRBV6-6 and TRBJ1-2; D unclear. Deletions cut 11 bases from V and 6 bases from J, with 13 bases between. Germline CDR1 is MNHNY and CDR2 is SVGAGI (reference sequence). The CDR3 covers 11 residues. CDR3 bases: TGTGCCGGCAACCGGAGGGATGGCTACACCTTC. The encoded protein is CAGNRRDGYTF.

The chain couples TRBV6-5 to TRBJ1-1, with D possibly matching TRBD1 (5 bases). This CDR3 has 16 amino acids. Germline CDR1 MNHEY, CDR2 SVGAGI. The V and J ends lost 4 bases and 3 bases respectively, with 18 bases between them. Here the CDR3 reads CASSLRFAGVDTEAFF. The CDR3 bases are TGTGCCAGCAGTTTACGGTTTGCGGGGGTGGACACTGAAGCTTTCTTT.

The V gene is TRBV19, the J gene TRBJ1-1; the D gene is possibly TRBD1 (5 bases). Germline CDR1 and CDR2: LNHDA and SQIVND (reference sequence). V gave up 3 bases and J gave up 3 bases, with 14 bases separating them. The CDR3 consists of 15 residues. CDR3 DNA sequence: TGTGCCAGTAGTATTCGCCCCGGAGGGGACACTGAAGCTTTCTTT. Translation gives CASSIRPGGDTEAFF.

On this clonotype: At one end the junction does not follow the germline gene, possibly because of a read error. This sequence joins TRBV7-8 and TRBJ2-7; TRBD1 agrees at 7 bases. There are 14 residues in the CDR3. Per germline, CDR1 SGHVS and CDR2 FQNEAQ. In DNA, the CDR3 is TGTGCCAGCACCGAGGGCAGGGGGTCCTCCGAGCAGTACTTC. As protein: CASTEGRGSSEQYF.

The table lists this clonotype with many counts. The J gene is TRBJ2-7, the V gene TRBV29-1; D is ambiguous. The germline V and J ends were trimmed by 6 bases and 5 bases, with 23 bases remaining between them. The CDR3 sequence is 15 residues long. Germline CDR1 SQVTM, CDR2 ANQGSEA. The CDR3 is CSVPGGVNGFDEQYF. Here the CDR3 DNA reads TGCAGCGTCCCCGGCGGCGTCAACGGGTTCGACGAGCAGTACTTC.

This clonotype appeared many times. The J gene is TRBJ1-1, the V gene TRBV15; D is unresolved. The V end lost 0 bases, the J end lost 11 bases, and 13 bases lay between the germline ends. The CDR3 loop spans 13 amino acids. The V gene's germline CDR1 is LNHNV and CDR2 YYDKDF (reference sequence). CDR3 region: CATSRDVGPPAFF. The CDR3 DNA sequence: TGTGCCACCAGCAGAGATGTGGGCCCCCCGGCTTTCTTT.

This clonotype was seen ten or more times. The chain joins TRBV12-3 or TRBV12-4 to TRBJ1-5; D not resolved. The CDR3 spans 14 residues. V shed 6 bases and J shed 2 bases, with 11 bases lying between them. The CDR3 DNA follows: TGTGCCAGCAGAATAGGAGTGGGCAATCAGCCCCAGCATTTT. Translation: CASRIGVGNQPQHF.

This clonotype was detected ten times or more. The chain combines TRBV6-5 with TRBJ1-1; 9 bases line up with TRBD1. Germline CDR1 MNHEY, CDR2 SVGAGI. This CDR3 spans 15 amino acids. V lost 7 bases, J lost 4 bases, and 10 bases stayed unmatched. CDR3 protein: CASTGGQGLSTEAFF. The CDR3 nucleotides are TGTGCCAGCACGGGGGGACAGGGTCTGTCCACTGAAGCTTTCTTT.

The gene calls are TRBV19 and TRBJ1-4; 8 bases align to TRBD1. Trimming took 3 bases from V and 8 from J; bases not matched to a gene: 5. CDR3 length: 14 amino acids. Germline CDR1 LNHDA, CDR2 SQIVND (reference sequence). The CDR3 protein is CASSMETGEEKLFF. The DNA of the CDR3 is TGTGCCAGTAGTATGGAGACAGGGGAAGAAAAACTGTTTTTT.

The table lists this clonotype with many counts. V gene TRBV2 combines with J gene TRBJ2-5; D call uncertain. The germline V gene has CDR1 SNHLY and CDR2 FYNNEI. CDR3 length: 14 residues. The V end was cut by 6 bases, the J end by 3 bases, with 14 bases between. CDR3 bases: TGTGCCAGCAGCCCGGACGGGCGAAAAGAGACCCAGTACTTC. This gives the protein CASSPDGRKETQYF.

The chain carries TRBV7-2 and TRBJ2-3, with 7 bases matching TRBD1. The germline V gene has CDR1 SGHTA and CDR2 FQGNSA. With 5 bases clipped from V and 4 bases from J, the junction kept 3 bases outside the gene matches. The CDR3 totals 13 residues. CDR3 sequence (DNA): TGTGCCAGCAGCAGGGACAGACCAGATACGCAGTATTTT. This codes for CASSRDRPDTQYF. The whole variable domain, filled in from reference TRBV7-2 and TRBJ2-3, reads GAGVSQSPSNKVTEKGKDVELRCDPISGHTALYWYRQSLGQGLEFLIYFQGNSAPDKSGLPSDRFSAERTGGSVSTLTIQRTQQEDSAVYLCASSRDRPDTQYFGPGTRLTVL.

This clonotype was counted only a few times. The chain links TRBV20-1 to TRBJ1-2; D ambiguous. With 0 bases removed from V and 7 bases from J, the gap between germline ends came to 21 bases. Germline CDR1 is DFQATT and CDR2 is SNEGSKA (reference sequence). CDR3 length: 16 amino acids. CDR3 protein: CSARDPAQGWLTGYTF. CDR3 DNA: TGCAGTGCTAGAGATCCGGCCCAAGGATGGCTTACTGGCTACACCTTC.

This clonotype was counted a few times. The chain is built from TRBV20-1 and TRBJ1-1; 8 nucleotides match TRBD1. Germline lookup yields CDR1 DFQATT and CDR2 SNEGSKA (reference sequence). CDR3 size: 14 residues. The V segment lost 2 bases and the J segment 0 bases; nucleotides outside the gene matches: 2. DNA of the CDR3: TGCAGTGCTAGATCACAGGGGGTGAACACTGAAGCTTTCTTT. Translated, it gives CSARSQGVNTEAFF.

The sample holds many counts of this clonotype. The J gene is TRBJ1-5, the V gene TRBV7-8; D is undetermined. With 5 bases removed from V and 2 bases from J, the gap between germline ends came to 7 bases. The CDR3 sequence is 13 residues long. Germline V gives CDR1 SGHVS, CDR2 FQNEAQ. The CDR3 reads CASSPWGNQPQHF. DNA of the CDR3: TGTGCCAGCAGCCCCTGGGGCAATCAGCCCCAGCATTTT.

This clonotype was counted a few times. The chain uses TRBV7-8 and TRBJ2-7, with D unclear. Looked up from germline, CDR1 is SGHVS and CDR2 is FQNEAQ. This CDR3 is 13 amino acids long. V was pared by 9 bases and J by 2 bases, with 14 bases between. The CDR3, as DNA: TGTGCCAGTGGCTGGACCGCTACCTACGAGCAGTACTTC. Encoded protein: CASGWTATYEQYF.

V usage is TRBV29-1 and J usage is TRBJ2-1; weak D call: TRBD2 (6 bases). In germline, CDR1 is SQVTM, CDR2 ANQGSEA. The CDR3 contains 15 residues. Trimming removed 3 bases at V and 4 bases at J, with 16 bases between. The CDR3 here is CSVEGGRRNYNEQFF. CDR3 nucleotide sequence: TGCAGCGTTGAGGGGGGACGGCGGAATTACAATGAGCAGTTCTTC.

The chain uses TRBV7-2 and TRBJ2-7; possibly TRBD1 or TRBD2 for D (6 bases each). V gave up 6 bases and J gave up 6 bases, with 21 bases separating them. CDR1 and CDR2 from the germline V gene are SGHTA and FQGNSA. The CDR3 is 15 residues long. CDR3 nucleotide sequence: TGTGCCAGCAGTCCCAGGAGGGGACAAATCTGCGAGCAGTACTTC. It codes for CASSPRRGQICEQYF.